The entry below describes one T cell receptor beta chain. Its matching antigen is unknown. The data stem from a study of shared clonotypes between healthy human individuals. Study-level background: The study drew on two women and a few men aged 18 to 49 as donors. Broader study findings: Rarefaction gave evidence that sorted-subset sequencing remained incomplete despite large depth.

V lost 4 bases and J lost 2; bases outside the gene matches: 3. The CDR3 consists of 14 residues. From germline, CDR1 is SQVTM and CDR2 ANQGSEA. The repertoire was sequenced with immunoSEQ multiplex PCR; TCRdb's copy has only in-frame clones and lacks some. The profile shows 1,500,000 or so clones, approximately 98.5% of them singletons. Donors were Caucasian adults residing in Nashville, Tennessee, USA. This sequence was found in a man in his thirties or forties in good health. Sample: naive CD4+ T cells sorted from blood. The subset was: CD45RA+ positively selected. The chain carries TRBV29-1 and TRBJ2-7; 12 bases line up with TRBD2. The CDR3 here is CSVGGLAGTYEQYF. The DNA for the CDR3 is TGCAGCGTTGGTGGACTAGCGGGGACCTACGAGCAGTACTTC.